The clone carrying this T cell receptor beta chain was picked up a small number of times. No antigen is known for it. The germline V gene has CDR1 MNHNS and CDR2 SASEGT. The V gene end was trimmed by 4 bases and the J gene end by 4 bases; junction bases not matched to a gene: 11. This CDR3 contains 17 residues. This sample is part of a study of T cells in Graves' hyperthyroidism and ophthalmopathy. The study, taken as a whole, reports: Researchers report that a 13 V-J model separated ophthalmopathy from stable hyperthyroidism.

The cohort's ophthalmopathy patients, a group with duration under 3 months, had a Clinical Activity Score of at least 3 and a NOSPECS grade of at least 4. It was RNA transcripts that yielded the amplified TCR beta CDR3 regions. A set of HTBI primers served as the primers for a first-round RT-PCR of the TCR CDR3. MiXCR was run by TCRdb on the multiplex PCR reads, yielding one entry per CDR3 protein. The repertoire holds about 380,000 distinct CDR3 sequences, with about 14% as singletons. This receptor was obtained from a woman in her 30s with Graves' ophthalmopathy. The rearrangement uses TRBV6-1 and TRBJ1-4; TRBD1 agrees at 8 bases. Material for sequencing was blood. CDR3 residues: CASSGQGSALNNEKLFF. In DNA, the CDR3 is TGTGCCAGCAGTGGACAGGGGTCCGCGCTGAATAATGAAAAACTGTTTTTT.